The 31 T cell receptor beta chains in this list originate from one sample, sequenced in a study of a mutant IDH1 vaccine in newly diagnosed glioma. The assay was immunoSEQ multiplex PCR, and TCRdb's table has in-frame clones only and misses some. The table has about 59,000 clones, about 91% seen once. Specified time point: baseline, week 1 (first vaccination visit). Regarding treatment: pre-vaccination baseline after standard-of-care therapy. This specimen was PBMCs, taken from a glioma patient treated with radiotherapy, temozolomide or both. The receptor set was obtained from a man over 45 with glioma.

The rearrangement joins TRBV28 to TRBJ1-2; D call uncertain. Germline V gene data show CDR1 as MDHEN and CDR2 as SYDVKM. The CDR3 spans 14 residues. Between the trimmed V and J ends, which lost 6 bases and 0 bases, there was a span of 11 bases. CDR3 in DNA: TGTGCCAGCAGAGGCCCAGGAGCTAACTATGGCTACACCTTC. This encodes CASRGPGANYGYTF.

The chain combines TRBV4-3 with TRBJ2-3, with D unresolved. The V gene's germline CDR1 is LGHNA and CDR2 YSLEER. The ends were cut back, 5 bases at V and 3 bases at J, with 12 bases in the middle. This CDR3 has 14 amino acids. Written as DNA, the CDR3 is TGCGCCAGCAGCGCAAGATCTCGGACAGATACGCAGTATTTT. This translates into CASSARSRTDTQYF.

The chain links TRBV4-3 to TRBJ2-1; weak D call: TRBD2 (8 bases). Germline assignment: CDR1 LGHNA and CDR2 YSLEER. The CDR3 consists of 16 residues. Trimming took off 5 bases at V and 0 bases at J, with 14 bases between the two ends. The CDR3 DNA is TGCGCCAGCAGCTATAGCGGGACAGCCTCCTACAATGAGCAGTTCTTC. Protein: CASSYSGTASYNEQFF.

The CDR3 here is CASSLTEADTQYF. Here the CDR3 DNA reads TGCGCCAGCAGCTTGACGGAGGCAGATACGCAGTATTTT. This chain joins TRBV5-1 and TRBJ2-3, with D possibly TRBD2 on 5 matching bases. The CDR3 totals 13 residues. Germline V lookup: CDR1 SGHRS, CDR2 YFSETQ. Trimming removed 1 base from V and 4 bases from J, with 7 bases in between.

CDR3 sequence: CASSIDVRVETQYF. CDR3 nucleotides: TGTGCCAGCAGCATCGACGTGAGGGTGGAGACCCAGTACTTC. The rearrangement joins TRBV11-2 to TRBJ2-5; possible D gene TRBD2, 5 bases. Germline V CDR1 and CDR2: SGHAT, FQNNGV. This CDR3 region has 14 residues. V gave up 5 bases and J gave up 5 bases, with 15 bases separating them.

The CDR3: CASSVDSGGPYEQYF. Written as DNA, the CDR3 is TGTGCCAGCAGCGTAGACAGCGGGGGCCCCTACGAGCAGTACTTC. The rearrangement uses TRBV9 and TRBJ2-7; TRBD2 matches 8 bases. CDR3 length equals 15 residues. Germline CDR1 and CDR2: SGDLS and YYNGEE. The V gene end was trimmed by 0 bases and the J gene end by 2 bases; junction bases not matched to a gene: 4.

The chain is built from TRBV7-8 and TRBJ2-1, with no clear D. V shed 1 base and J shed 8 bases, with 15 bases lying between them. Germline lookup yields CDR1 SGHVS and CDR2 FQNEAQ. The length of the CDR3 is 15 residues. The CDR3 region is CASSLVGGRLHEQFF. The CDR3 nucleotides read TGTGCCAGCAGCTTAGTTGGCGGCCGATTGCATGAGCAGTTCTTC.

V usage is TRBV7-8 and J usage is TRBJ2-6; 7 nucleotides line up with TRBD1. Germline CDR1 reads SGHVS; CDR2 reads FQNEAQ. This CDR3 contains 17 residues. With V trimmed by 6 bases and J by 0 bases, 8 bases remained unmatched. CDR3: CASRRTGSSSGANVLTF. The DNA of the CDR3 is TGTGCCAGCAGACGGACAGGTTCTAGCTCTGGGGCCAACGTCCTGACTTTC.

The V gene is TRBV7-2, the J gene TRBJ1-3; TRBD1 is a possible D gene (5 bases). Trimming pared 5 bases from V and 6 bases from J, leaving 20 bases between. CDR3 length: 16 residues. The germline CDR1 and CDR2 sequences are SGHTA and FQGNSA. The CDR3 DNA reads as TGTGCCAGCAGCAGCCAGGGTCTGATTCTTGCAAACACCATATATTTT. It translates to CASSSQGLILANTIYF.

The CDR3 protein is CASSQDPTRNTEAFF. CDR3 nucleotides: TGCGCCAGCAGCCAAGACCCGACAAGGAACACTGAAGCTTTCTTT. V usage is TRBV4-3 and J usage is TRBJ1-1; unclear D gene. The CDR3 totals 15 residues. Deletions cut 0 bases from V and 1 base from J, with 9 bases between. Germline V gives CDR1 LGHNA, CDR2 YSLEER.

The chain combines TRBV19 with TRBJ1-5, with D perhaps matching TRBD1 (5 bases). V lost 10 bases and J lost 1, with 11 bases in between. CDR3 length equals 13 residues. Germline V gene data show CDR1 as LNHDA and CDR2 as SQIVND (reference sequence). CDR3 in amino acids: CATSGDSNQPQHF. For the CDR3, the DNA is TGTGCCACCAGCGGGGACAGCAATCAGCCCCAGCATTTT.

The chain uses TRBV6-5 and TRBJ2-2; no clear D. V dropped 0 bases and J dropped 1 base, with 0 bases sitting between them. Germline V lookup: CDR1 MNHEY, CDR2 SVGAGI. This CDR3 has 13 residues. The CDR3 bases are TGTGCCAGCAGTTACTCGAACACCGGGGAGCTGTTTTTT. It specifies CASSYSNTGELFF.

The J gene is TRBJ2-2, the V gene TRBV11-3, with 8 bases fitting TRBD1. J was trimmed by 0 bases and V by 5 bases; bases with no gene match: 17. Germline CDR1 SGHNT, CDR2 YENEEA. The CDR3 loop spans 20 amino acids. The CDR3 sequence: CASSGMSWAGGPSNTGELFF. The CDR3 nucleotides are TGTGCCAGCAGCGGAATGTCGTGGGCAGGGGGCCCCTCGAACACCGGGGAGCTGTTTTTT. Drawing the rest from reference TRBV11-3 and TRBJ2-2, the complete variable domain is EAGVVQSPRYKIIEKKQPVAFWCNPISGHNTLYWYLQNLGQGPELLIRYENEEAVDDSQLPKDRFSAERLKGVDSTLKIQPAELGDSAVYLCASSGMSWAGGPSNTGELFFGEGSRLTVL.

This clone occurred once. The V gene is TRBV4-3, the J gene TRBJ2-1, with D unresolved. CDR1 LGHNA and CDR2 YSLEER come from the germline V gene. CDR3 length equals 17 residues. Trimming removed 0 bases at V and 0 bases at J, with 12 bases between. CDR3 nucleotides: TGCGCCAGCAGCCAAGATCTGACGGGCAGCTCCTACAATGAGCAGTTCTTC. Its translation is CASSQDLTGSSYNEQFF.

This rearrangement joins TRBV27 to TRBJ2-5, with TRBD1 matching over 8 bases. The V gene's germline CDR1 is MNHEY and CDR2 SMNVEV (reference sequence). This CDR3 has 13 residues. J was trimmed by 7 bases and V by 5 bases; bases with no gene match: 6. The CDR3 nucleotides are TGTGCCAGCAGTGGGGACAGGAGTGGGACCCAGTACTTC. Its translation: CASSGDRSGTQYF.

The V and J genes are TRBV15 and TRBJ2-4; D is uncertain. Trimming removed 0 bases from V and 7 bases from J, with 16 bases in between. From germline, CDR1 is LNHNV and CDR2 YYDKDF (reference sequence). This CDR3 is built from 16 residues. The CDR3 region has the DNA TGTGCCACCAGCAGAGATCCAGTGGGCAGGTGGAACATTCAGTACTTC. Its protein product is CATSRDPVGRWNIQYF. The full variable domain, in which reference TRBV15 and TRBJ2-4 provide the parts outside the CDR3, is DAMVIQNPRYQVTQFGKPVTLSCSQTLNHNVMYWYQQKSSQAPKLLFHYYDKDFNNEADTPDNFQSRRPNTSFCFLDIRSPGLGDTAMYLCATSRDPVGRWNIQYFGAGTRLSVL.

The rearrangement uses TRBV29-1 and TRBJ1-5, with TRBD1 matching 7 bases. CDR1 SQVTM and CDR2 ANQGSEA come from the germline V gene. V trimming: 4 bases; J trimming: 5 bases; junction bases outside the gene matches: 5. CDR3 length equals 13 residues. The CDR3, as DNA: TGCAGCGTTGGTAGGGGGCCGGATCAGCCCCAGCATTTT. Amino acids: CSVGRGPDQPQHF.

The gene calls are TRBV7-2 and TRBJ1-1, with D uncertain. Trimming removed 5 bases from V and 0 bases from J, with 10 bases in between. The CDR3 is 14 residues long. The V gene's germline CDR1 is SGHTA and CDR2 FQGNSA. CDR3 loop: CASSRVPLNTEAFF. DNA for the CDR3: TGTGCCAGCAGCCGCGTGCCGCTGAACACTGAAGCTTTCTTT.

J is TRBJ1-5 and V is TRBV5-8; D is perhaps TRBD1 (5 bases). Trimming shortened V by 4 bases and J by 5 bases, and 16 bases separated the two germline ends. Per the germline V gene, CDR1 is SGHTS and CDR2 is YDEGEE. This CDR3 has 15 residues. The CDR3 sequence: CASSSGHLTYQPQHF. The CDR3 bases are TGTGCCAGCAGCAGTGGACATTTGACCTATCAGCCCCAGCATTTT.

J is TRBJ2-2 and V is TRBV5-1; D may match TRBD1 or TRBD2 (5 bases each). Per germline, CDR1 SGHRS and CDR2 YFSETQ. Trimming shortened V by 4 bases and J by 0 bases, and 13 bases separated the two germline ends. The CDR3 runs to 16 residues. The CDR3 region is CASSLPGPPNTGELFF. The CDR3 bases are TGCGCCAGCAGCCTACCGGGACCCCCGAACACCGGGGAGCTGTTTTTT.

The chain recombines TRBV7-2 with TRBJ1-2; 10 bases are a match to TRBD1. This CDR3 is 15 amino acids long. From germline, CDR1 is SGHTA and CDR2 FQGNSA. Trimming took 3 bases from V and 2 from J; bases not matched to a gene: 3. The CDR3 bases are TGTGCCAGCAGCTTTTGGGGACAGGGGAACTATGGCTACACCTTC. This translates into CASSFWGQGNYGYTF.

The rearrangement uses TRBV7-9 and TRBJ2-5, with D perhaps TRBD2 (6 bases). Germline values: CDR1 SEHNR, CDR2 FQNEAQ (reference sequence). Trimming shortened V by 7 bases and J by 4 bases, and 13 bases separated the two germline ends. This CDR3 spans 13 amino acids. CDR3 nucleotide sequence: TGTGCCAGCACCATCGGGGGAAGAGAGACCCAGTACTTC. Encoded protein: CASTIGGRETQYF.

The rearrangement joins TRBV4-1 to TRBJ2-3; no firm D call. Germline CDR1 is MGHRA and CDR2 is YSYEKL. The CDR3 extends over 15 amino acids. The V end lost 5 bases, the J end lost 9 bases, and 21 bases lay between the germline ends. In DNA, the CDR3 is TGCGCCAGCAGCAGAACCCTCAATCCCCCGGGCACGCAGTATTTT. Translation gives CASSRTLNPPGTQYF.

The chain links TRBV29-1 to TRBJ1-2; no clear D gene. The CDR3 extends over 11 amino acids. The germline V gene has CDR1 SQVTM and CDR2 ANQGSEA. The germline V and J ends were trimmed by 7 bases and 3 bases, with 9 bases remaining between them. The CDR3 spells CSAGVDYGYTF. The CDR3 DNA reads as TGCAGCGCTGGGGTGGACTATGGCTACACCTTC.

The gene calls are TRBV9 and TRBJ1-1; TRBD1 might be the D (5 bases). V gave up 2 bases and J gave up 4 bases, with 15 bases separating them. The CDR3 contains 15 residues. Germline V lookup: CDR1 SGDLS, CDR2 YYNGEE. CDR3 loop: CASSVRGEVGTEAFF. CDR3 DNA sequence: TGTGCCAGCAGCGTCCGGGGCGAAGTGGGCACTGAAGCTTTCTTT. Looking up the rest from reference TRBV9 and TRBJ1-1 gives the full variable domain: DSGVTQTPKHLITATGQRVTLRCSPRSGDLSVYWYQQSLDQGLQFLIQYYNGEERAKGNILERFSAQQFPDLHSELNLSSLELGDSALYFCASSVRGEVGTEAFFGQGTRLTVV.

The chain couples TRBV2 to TRBJ2-1; 12 bases agree with TRBD2. Germline V lookup: CDR1 SNHLY, CDR2 FYNNEI. CDR3 size: 15 residues. J lost 6 bases, V lost 5 bases, and 5 bases had no gene match. CDR3 nucleotides: TGTGCCAGCAGTCTGACTAGCGGGAGTCTCAATGAGCAGTTCTTC. Translated: CASSLTSGSLNEQFF.

The V and J genes are TRBV6-6 and TRBJ2-7; 7 nucleotides line up with TRBD1. Per germline, CDR1 MNHNY and CDR2 SVGAGI (reference sequence). The V segment lost 10 bases and the J segment 6 bases; nucleotides outside the gene matches: 12. The CDR3 loop spans 13 amino acids. In nucleotides, the CDR3 is TGTGCCATCGCCGGACAGGCGGGCGGCGAGCAGTACTTC. This codes for CAIAGQAGGEQYF.

The chain combines TRBV9 with TRBJ1-5; the D gene is possibly TRBD1 (5 bases). Per germline, CDR1 SGDLS and CDR2 YYNGEE. The V end was cut by 4 bases, the J end by 0 bases, with 11 bases between. The CDR3 covers 15 residues. The CDR3 DNA is TGTGCCAGCAGCCGAGCCCAGGGTAGCAATCAGCCCCAGCATTTT. It translates to CASSRAQGSNQPQHF.

The rearrangement joins TRBV27 to TRBJ1-6; 7 bases fit TRBD1. Germline CDR1 and CDR2: MNHEY and SMNVEV (reference sequence). Trimming at V came to 7 bases and at J to 7 bases, leaving 7 bases not matched to a gene. The length of the CDR3 is 14 residues. The CDR3 reads CASTLRGGNSPLHF. The DNA for the CDR3 is TGTGCCAGCACCCTCAGGGGGGGGAATTCACCCCTCCACTTT.

The V call is TRBV7-9, the J call TRBJ1-4, with 7 bases that match TRBD1. Germline V gene data show CDR1 as SEHNR and CDR2 as FQNEAQ (reference sequence). V shed 1 base and J 4 bases; nucleotides not matched to a gene: 3. The CDR3 sequence is 15 residues long. Here the CDR3 reads CASSLVYRGNEKLFF. The DNA for the CDR3 is TGTGCCAGCAGCTTAGTGTACAGGGGTAATGAAAAACTGTTTTTT.

The chain recombines TRBV5-4 with TRBJ2-7; the D is unclear. The CDR3 spans 16 residues. From germline, CDR1 is SGHNT and CDR2 YYREEE (reference sequence). V lost 4 bases, J lost 0 bases, and 17 bases lay in between. DNA for the CDR3: TGTGCCAGCAGCACACTCGGCGGTCCACGCTCCTACGAGCAGTACTTC. Protein sequence: CASSTLGGPRSYEQYF.